The present TCR beta chain was sequenced within a study of blood T cells in healthy people across ages. Study-wide context: Using template switching, researchers captured about one barcoded beta molecule for each two T cells. Regarding the study as a whole: It was the long-lived donors that had more naive CD4+ cells and higher diversity than aged donors.

Researchers isolated at least 7 million PBMCs per sample. A few counts support this clonotype. Its matching antigen is unknown. V dropped 3 bases and J dropped 3 bases, with 2 bases sitting between them. CDR1 is SGHTA, CDR2 FQGNSA, per germline. This CDR3 has 12 amino acids. A second roughly 6 to 12 cycle PCR used barcoded and J-beta primers. From the 5' RACE reads, TCRdb called clonotypes with MiXCR, one entry per CDR3 protein. The sample records 800,000 to 900,000 distinct CDR3 sequences, around 68% being singletons. Material for sequencing was blood. The chain uses TRBV7-2 and TRBJ2-2, with D unresolved. The receptor was derived from a man between 25 and 39 years old in good health. The CDR3 reads CASSFYTGELFF. The CDR3 bases are TGTGCCAGCAGCTTTTACACCGGGGAGCTGTTTTTT.